Listed below are T cell receptor beta chains from one sample, sequenced in a study of CD8 T cells in ankylosing spondylitis. TCRdb processed the 5' RACE reads anew with MiXCR; each CDR3 protein has one entry. Among 150,000 to 200,000 distinct CDR3 sequences listed, 15% to 20% were seen once. Sequenced input: blood, either unsorted or a sorted T cell fraction (not recorded which). The receptors come from a male donor between 5 and 35 years old with ankylosing spondylitis or in good health (not recorded which). CDR3s include the opening cysteine and the closing phenylalanine or tryptophan. The order of the fields is J gene, V gene, D gene, clone size, CDR3 DNA, CDR3 protein. The D gene is left open where the match is weak. Expanded clones get a size class; other rows say once, few or many, or leave the size out.

TRBJ2-7	TRBV7-2	NA	NA	TGTGCCAGCAGCTTGACTTCCGGAGAGTTCTACGAGCAGTACTTC	CASSLTSGEFYEQYF
TRBJ2-1	TRBV29-1	TRBD2	few	TGCAGCGCCACCGGACTAGCGGCCAACAATGAGCAGTTCTTC	CSATGLAANNEQFF
TRBJ2-5	TRBV6-6	NA	many	TGTGCCAGCAGTTACTCTGGCAACCAAGAGACCCAGTACTTC	CASSYSGNQETQYF
TRBJ1-1	TRBV18	NA	many	TGTGCCAGCTCACCAGGGGAGGGGACTGAAGCTTTCTTT	CASSPGEGTEAFF
TRBJ2-1	TRBV24-1	NA	few	TGTGCCACCAGTGACCACCGGGACAACAATGAGCAGTTCTTC	CATSDHRDNNEQFF
TRBJ1-4	TRBV12-3/TRBV12-4	NA	many	TGTGCCAGCAGTTTCCGGCCTAATGAAAAACTGTTTTTT	CASSFRPNEKLFF
TRBJ1-1	TRBV11-2	NA	many	TGTGCCAGCAGCTTAGGACCTTGGGGAGGAGTTGAAGCTTTCTTT	CASSLGPWGGVEAFF
TRBJ2-2	TRBV12-3/TRBV12-4	NA	many	TGTGCCAGCAGTCCGGGACCCACGAACACCGGGGAGCTGTTTTTT	CASSPGPTNTGELFF
TRBJ2-1	TRBV15	NA	many	TGTGCCACCAGCAGAGAAAGCTCCTACAATGAGCAGTTCTTC	CATSRESSYNEQFF
TRBJ2-1	TRBV3-1	NA	NA	TGTGCCAGCAGCCAAGAGCAGCGGGTATTGAATGAGCAGTTCTTC	CASSQEQRVLNEQFF
TRBJ1-1	TRBV5-1	TRBD1	many	TGCGCCAGCAGTCAACAGGGGGCGAACACTGAAGCTTTCTTT	CASSQQGANTEAFF
TRBJ2-3	TRBV29-1	TRBD1	many	TGCAGCGTTGGACAGGGCTATGGCACAGATACGCAGTATTTT	CSVGQGYGTDTQYF
TRBJ1-5	TRBV18	NA	many	TGTGCCAGCTCACCGGGGACACCTTTTAGCAATCAGCCCCAGCATTTT	CASSPGTPFSNQPQHF
TRBJ2-1	TRBV7-9	TRBD1	many	TGTGCCAGCAGCTTTGGGACAGGGGGTACGTTTGAGCAGTTCTTC	CASSFGTGGTFEQFF
TRBJ2-5	TRBV2	NA	NA	TGTGCCAGCAGTGCAAATATACAAGAGACCCAGTACTTC	CASSANIQETQYF
TRBJ2-7	TRBV9	TRBD2	few	TGTGCCAGCAGCGTTAGCGGGAGGGGCCTGGACGAGCAGTACTTC	CASSVSGRGLDEQYF
TRBJ2-1	TRBV9	NA	NA	TGTGCCAGCAGCCCCGGGGAGAGCTCCTACAATGAGCAGTTCTTC	CASSPGESSYNEQFF
TRBJ2-3	TRBV24-1	NA	once	TGTGCCACCAGTGATCCTGGACCGAGCACAGATACGCAGTATTTT	CATSDPGPSTDTQYF
TRBJ2-7	TRBV10-3	NA	many	TGTGCCATCAGACAAAGCAGCAACCTAGTCGAGCAGTACTTC	CAIRQSSNLVEQYF
TRBJ1-6	TRBV4-2	NA	many	TGTGCCAGCAGCCAAGACCGGCGCCCAACTTCACCCCTCCACTTT	CASSQDRRPTSPLHF
TRBJ2-3	TRBV3-1	TRBD2	few	TGTGCCAGCAGCAACGGCGGGAGGGATTTTGATACGCAGTATTTT	CASSNGGRDFDTQYF
TRBJ2-3	TRBV6-2/TRBV6-3	NA	few	TGTGCCAGCAGTCCTCTAAGGTCAGATACGCAGTATTTT	CASSPLRSDTQYF
TRBJ2-3	TRBV12-3/TRBV12-4	TRBD1	many	TGTGCCAGCAGTAACCGGGACAGGGGTCGAGATACGCAGTATTTT	CASSNRDRGRDTQYF
TRBJ2-5	TRBV4-1	NA	many	TGCGCCAGCAGCCAAGATAAAGGCGGAGGGGGGCGAGAGACCCAGTACTTC	CASSQDKGGGGRETQYF
TRBJ2-5	TRBV9	NA	few	TGTGCCAGCAGCGTAAATTCCAGGCGTGAAGAGACCCAGTACTTC	CASSVNSRREETQYF
TRBJ2-6	TRBV7-8	NA	many	TGTGCCAGCAGCTTACCCCGACAAGAACCTGGGGCCAACGTCCTGACTTTC	CASSLPRQEPGANVLTF
TRBJ1-5	TRBV20-1	TRBD1	many	TGCAGTTCCGGGACAGGTAATCAGCCCCAGCATTTT	CSSGTGNQPQHF
TRBJ2-7	TRBV7-3	TRBD1	few	TGTGCCAGCGAGGGACAGTATTACGAGCAGTACTTC	CASEGQYYEQYF
TRBJ2-3	TRBV14	TRBD1	many	TGTGCCAGCAGCCGAACCTTGGGACAGGAAAACACAGATACGCAGTATTTT	CASSRTLGQENTDTQYF
TRBJ2-1	TRBV29-1	TRBD2	few	TGCAGCGTGATCAGTGGAGCGGGAGGTGATGAGCAGTTCTTC	CSVISGAGGDEQFF
TRBJ2-5	TRBV6-6	NA	many	TGTGCCAGCAGTCGCCTTCCAGGGGAACGAGAGACCCAGTACTTC	CASSRLPGERETQYF
TRBJ2-7	TRBV29-1	NA	NA	TGCAGCGCGACAGGTCTCGTGAGCTCCTACGAGCAGTACTTC	CSATGLVSSYEQYF
TRBJ2-2	TRBV29-1	NA	many	TGCAGCGTGGAGACTGAGAACACCGGGGAGCTGTTTTTT	CSVETENTGELFF